This passage covers 30 T cell receptor beta chains from one sample sequenced in a study of cytotoxic CD8 clonotypes in ibrutinib-treated CLL. Data came from immunoSEQ multiplex PCR; TCRdb stores just in-frame clones and leaves some out. Of roughly 76,000 clones detected, around 84% appear once; the ten largest clones hold roughly 7.1%. This specimen consisted of PBMCs, obtained at disease progression, from a patient treated with ibrutinib. The receptors stem from a human donor with chronic lymphocytic leukemia.

This rearrangement joins TRBV11-3 to TRBJ1-1; no clear D. V shed 4 bases and J shed 1 base, with 4 bases lying between them. This CDR3 is built from 12 residues. Per germline, CDR1 SGHNT and CDR2 YENEEA. This chain's CDR3 is CASSYRNTEAFF. The CDR3 coding sequence is TGTGCCAGCAGCTACAGGAACACTGAAGCTTTCTTT.

V gene TRBV5-1 combines with J gene TRBJ2-1; D gene unclear. V gave up 0 bases and J gave up 4 bases, with 11 bases separating them. The CDR3 is 15 amino acids. Germline CDR1 reads SGHRS; CDR2 reads YFSETQ. The CDR3 spells CASSLGFSSYNEQFF. The CDR3 bases are TGCGCCAGCAGCTTGGGGTTTAGCAGTTACAATGAGCAGTTCTTC.

CDR3 region: CASSIGHQETQYF. DNA of the CDR3: TGTGCCAGTAGTATCGGCCACCAAGAGACCCAGTACTTC. This chain links TRBV19 with TRBJ2-5; D not resolved. The V and J ends lost 3 bases and 0 bases respectively, with 5 bases between them. CDR1 is LNHDA, CDR2 SQIVND, per germline (reference sequence). The CDR3 has 13 amino acids.

The genes are TRBV4-1 and TRBJ2-7; 12 bases map to TRBD2. V was pared by 0 bases and J by 5 bases, with 5 bases of the junction left unmatched. Germline V gene sequence: CDR1 MGHRA, CDR2 YSYEKL. The CDR3 is made up of 16 amino acids. CDR3 sequence: CASSQDPTSGRHEQYF. CDR3 sequence (DNA): TGCGCCAGCAGCCAAGATCCGACTAGCGGGAGACACGAGCAGTACTTC.

The chain joins TRBV6-1 to TRBJ2-3; 8 bases fit TRBD2. V was clipped by 5 bases and J by 4 bases; unmatched bases: 5. The CDR3 covers 14 residues. CDR1 and CDR2 from the germline V gene are MNHNS and SASEGT. The CDR3 DNA is TGTGCCAGCAGTAGCGGGAGCGGTGCAGATACGCAGTATTTT. Translating it yields CASSSGSGADTQYF.

The chain has TRBV5-4 and TRBJ1-2; 7 bases agree with TRBD1. The CDR3 spans 15 residues. Germline-derived CDR1 and CDR2 are SGHNT and YYREEE (reference sequence). Germline trimming cut 0 bases from V and 1 base from J; bases unmatched to any gene: 3. CDR3 amino acids: CASSLVPGGNYGYTF. CDR3 DNA sequence: TGTGCCAGCAGCTTGGTTCCAGGGGGTAACTATGGCTACACCTTC.

The rearrangement joins TRBV10-3 to TRBJ1-5; TRBD1 matches 7 bases. V gave up 10 bases and J gave up 7 bases; unmatched junction bases: 10. Germline CDR1 and CDR2: ENHRY and SYGVKD. The CDR3 length is 13 residues. CDR3 DNA sequence: TGTGCCAGTTGGAATACAGGGGAACAGCCCCAGCATTTT. Translated, it gives CASWNTGEQPQHF.

This chain joins TRBV9 and TRBJ1-2, with 10 nucleotides matching TRBD1. This CDR3 has 15 amino acids. Trimming at V came to 2 bases and at J to 5 bases, leaving 6 bases not matched to a gene. CDR1 is SGDLS and CDR2 is YYNGEE in the germline V gene. The CDR3 region has the DNA TGTGCCAGCAGCGTCACCGGGACAGGGGTTTATGGCTACACCTTC. This gives the protein CASSVTGTGVYGYTF.

The genes are TRBV6-5 and TRBJ1-2; 7 bases agree with TRBD1. V trimming: 7 bases; J trimming: 5 bases; junction bases outside the gene matches: 13. The CDR3 runs to 15 residues. Germline V gene sequence: CDR1 MNHEY, CDR2 SVGAGI. CDR3: CASIPRGQNFYGYTF. CDR3 nucleotides: TGTGCCAGCATCCCCAGGGGACAGAACTTTTATGGCTACACCTTC.

A word on this clone: The identical CDR3 is also encoded by other nucleotide sequences in the sample. The chain recombines TRBV20-1 with TRBJ1-1, with no clear D. CDR3 length equals 11 residues. The V end lost 0 bases, the J end lost 1 base, and 0 bases lay between the germline ends. The germline V gene has CDR1 DFQATT and CDR2 SNEGSKA (reference sequence). The CDR3 sequence: CSARENTEAFF. Written as DNA, the CDR3 is TGCAGTGCTAGAGAGAACACTGAAGCTTTCTTT.

The chain has TRBV5-8 and TRBJ1-1; no clear D. V lost 0 bases to trimming and J lost 1 base, with 7 bases between them. The CDR3 has 14 residues. CDR1 is SGHTS and CDR2 is YDEGEE in the germline V gene. The CDR3 DNA reads as TGTGCCAGCAGCTTGGGGCAGCCGAACACTGAAGCTTTCTTT. This gives the protein CASSLGQPNTEAFF.

The V gene is TRBV27, the J gene TRBJ1-1, with D uncertain. The CDR3 contains 13 residues. The V and J ends lost 3 bases and 3 bases respectively, with 8 bases between them. Germline CDR1 and CDR2: MNHEY and SMNVEV (reference sequence). For the CDR3, the DNA is TGTGCCAGCAGTTTTGGGGAGGACACTGAAGCTTTCTTT. This sequence encodes CASSFGEDTEAFF.

This rearrangement joins TRBV7-6 to TRBJ2-1; unclear D gene. V dropped 5 bases and J dropped 10 bases, with 18 bases sitting between them. CDR1 and CDR2 from the germline V gene are SGHVS and FNYEAQ. This CDR3 comprises 14 residues. The CDR3 DNA is TGTGCCAGCAGCCCAGAGGACGGGCGGAACGAGCAGTTCTTC. Encoded protein: CASSPEDGRNEQFF.

On this clone: The sample contains more than one DNA sequence encoding this CDR3. V usage is TRBV15 and J usage is TRBJ1-5, with D unresolved. Germline V gene data show CDR1 as LNHNV and CDR2 as YYDKDF (reference sequence). V was shortened by 3 bases and J by 4 bases, with 4 bases between the two germline ends. The CDR3 is made up of 12 amino acids. This chain's CDR3 is CATSRENQPQHF. CDR3 coding DNA: TGTGCCACCAGCAGGGAAAATCAGCCCCAGCATTTT. Full variable domain (outside the CDR3, taken from reference TRBV15 and TRBJ1-5): DAMVIQNPRYQVTQFGKPVTLSCSQTLNHNVMYWYQQKSSQAPKLLFHYYDKDFNNEADTPDNFQSRRPNTSFCFLDIRSPGLGDTAMYLCATSRENQPQHFGDGTRLSIL.

The chain uses TRBV5-1 and TRBJ2-3, with 8 bases lining up with TRBD2. With 7 bases clipped from V and 2 bases from J, the junction kept 6 bases outside the gene matches. The CDR3 is made up of 14 amino acids. Germline V gene lookup returns CDR1 SGHRS and CDR2 YFSETQ. The CDR3 nucleotides are TGCGCCAGCCTACTAGCGGAACACACAGATACGCAGTATTTT. Encoded protein: CASLLAEHTDTQYF.

The rearrangement links TRBV5-3 to TRBJ1-5; 11 bases match TRBD1. TRBV5-3 is given ORF status, its function remaining uncertain. Unmatched junction bases numbered 7, after V lost 1 base and J lost 1 base. This CDR3 comprises 18 residues. The CDR3 loop is CARSLSRTGGESNQPQHF. The CDR3 DNA follows: TGTGCCAGAAGCTTGTCTAGGACAGGGGGCGAAAGCAATCAGCCCCAGCATTTT.

V usage is TRBV30 and J usage is TRBJ2-1; possibly TRBD1 or TRBD2 for D (6 bases each). CDR1 GTSNPN and CDR2 SVGIG come from the germline V gene (reference sequence). The CDR3 spans 15 residues. The ends were cut back, 7 bases at V and 8 bases at J, with 24 bases in the middle. CDR3 loop: CASRLRGRNGDEQFF. The CDR3 nucleotides are TGTGCCTCGCGGCTCCGGGGGCGCAATGGGGATGAGCAGTTCTTC.

This clone was counted a single time. The rearrangement joins TRBV13 to TRBJ1-4, with D uncertain. This CDR3 region has 13 residues. Trimming stripped 3 bases from V and 7 bases from J, with 9 bases between. Germline lookup yields CDR1 PRHDT and CDR2 FYEKMQ (reference sequence). CDR3 sequence reads: CASSLKNGEKLFF. The DNA of the CDR3 is TGTGCCAGCAGCTTGAAGAATGGTGAAAAACTGTTTTTT.

This clone was seen a handful of times. The chain links TRBV18 to TRBJ2-3, with 8 bases matching TRBD2. The CDR3 length is 15 residues. The J segment lost 0 bases and the V segment lost 5 bases, leaving 4 bases of the junction unmatched. Germline lookup yields CDR1 KGHSH and CDR2 LQKENI. The CDR3 loop is CASSAGTRSTDTQYF. The CDR3 DNA follows: TGTGCCAGCTCAGCGGGGACTAGAAGCACAGATACGCAGTATTTT.

This sequence joins TRBV10-1 and TRBJ2-1; D uncertain. V was clipped by 3 bases and J by 0 bases, with 12 bases between them. Germline CDR1 is WNHNN and CDR2 is SYGVQD (reference sequence). CDR3 length equals 16 residues. CDR3 nucleotide sequence: TGCGCCAGCAGTGAAATAATCGGTAGCTCCTACAATGAGCAGTTCTTC. This gives the protein CASSEIIGSSYNEQFF.

V is TRBV6-6 and J is TRBJ1-3; TRBD1 agrees at 9 bases. The CDR3 sequence is 15 residues long. Trimming took 5 bases from V and 3 from J; bases not matched to a gene: 5. The germline gives CDR1 MNHNY, CDR2 SVGAGI (reference sequence). The CDR3 sequence is CASSLGTGLGNTIYF. The CDR3 DNA sequence: TGTGCCAGCAGTCTAGGGACAGGGCTTGGAAACACCATATATTTT.

This chain joins TRBV5-4 and TRBJ2-6; possibly TRBD1 for D (5 bases). CDR3 length equals 16 residues. Germline CDR1 reads SGHNT; CDR2 reads YYREEE (reference sequence). V dropped 4 bases and J dropped 3 bases, with 14 bases sitting between them. Here the CDR3 DNA reads TGTGCCAGCAGCACCGCGCAGGGCGGTGGGGCCAACGTCCTGACTTTC. As protein: CASSTAQGGGANVLTF.

V is TRBV6-5 and J is TRBJ2-7; D perhaps matches TRBD1 (5 bases). V lost 0 bases to trimming and J lost 0 bases, with 12 bases between them. The CDR3 totals 16 residues. Germline V gene lookup returns CDR1 MNHEY and CDR2 SVGAGI. The CDR3 here is CASSYSAGYFSYEQYF. The CDR3 DNA is TGTGCCAGCAGTTACTCCGCAGGGTATTTCTCCTACGAGCAGTACTTC.

The chain carries TRBV10-3 and TRBJ2-1; the D is unclear. The CDR3 contains 18 residues. Per the germline V gene, CDR1 is ENHRY and CDR2 is SYGVKD. The V end lost 0 bases, the J end lost 2 bases, and 17 bases lay between the germline ends. The CDR3 region has the DNA TGTGCCATCAGTGAGTCGTTGGTAAGGGTGCGAGCCTACAATGAGCAGTTCTTC. It is translated as CAISESLVRVRAYNEQFF.

The chain joins TRBV19 to TRBJ1-5, with D uncertain. The CDR3 is made up of 14 amino acids. The ends were cut back, 4 bases at V and 1 base at J, with 8 bases in the middle. Looked up from germline, CDR1 is LNHDA and CDR2 is SQIVND (reference sequence). CDR3 loop: CASSTLDSNQPQHF. The CDR3 DNA follows: TGTGCCAGTAGTACCCTCGACAGCAATCAGCCCCAGCATTTT.

The chain has TRBV6-5 and TRBJ1-6; no definite D call. Per the germline V gene, CDR1 is MNHEY and CDR2 is SVGAGI. With 0 bases removed from V and 3 bases from J, the gap between germline ends came to 6 bases. This CDR3 spans 15 amino acids. Here the CDR3 reads CASSYSGSYNSPLHF. In DNA form, the CDR3 reads TGTGCCAGCAGTTACTCAGGGAGCTATAATTCACCCCTCCACTTT.

The chain uses TRBV9 and TRBJ2-2; D unclear. The germline V gene encodes CDR1 SGDLS and CDR2 YYNGEE. The CDR3 is made up of 12 amino acids. Trimming pared 2 bases from V and 2 bases from J, leaving 1 base between. The CDR3 DNA reads TGTGCCAGCAGCGTTAACACCGGGGAGCTGTTTTTT. Amino acids: CASSVNTGELFF.

This clone was seen just once. CDR3 amino acids: CASSLDSPSTDTQYF. CDR3 sequence (DNA): TGCGCCAGCAGCTTGGATAGCCCAAGCACAGATACGCAGTATTTT. V gene TRBV5-1 combines with J gene TRBJ2-3, with D uncertain. Germline V CDR1 and CDR2: SGHRS, YFSETQ. The CDR3 sequence is 15 residues long. V was clipped by 0 bases and J by 0 bases, with 8 bases between them.

This clone came up once. This chain connects TRBV2 to TRBJ2-2; D gene unclear. V lost 7 bases to trimming and J lost 4 bases, with 10 bases between them. CDR1 is SNHLY, CDR2 FYNNEI, per germline. This CDR3 contains 13 residues. For the CDR3, the DNA is TGTGCCAGCAAGAAGGCTGGCACCGGGGAGCTGTTTTTT. Its protein product is CASKKAGTGELFF.

The gene calls are TRBV4-2 and TRBJ2-1; TRBD2 matches 7 bases. With V trimmed by 4 bases and J by 7 bases, 13 bases remained unmatched. Looked up from germline, CDR1 is LGHNA and CDR2 is YNFKEQ. This CDR3 comprises 16 residues. In DNA, the CDR3 is TGTGCCAGCAGCCGGTCAAGAGGAAGGGAGGGAAATGAGCAGTTCTTC. Translated: CASSRSRGREGNEQFF.